This entry lists 19 T cell receptor beta chains sequenced from one sample in a study of control samples from healthy donors and cancer patients (dated by TCRdb to the early 2020s). The method behind the library was the immunoSEQ multiplex PCR assay. Here the immuneACCESS table is served through TCRdb, limited to in-frame sequences with V and J called. Missing clones are a known gap in these copies; in checked studies unresolved V genes cover under half, and the rest lacks a known reason. This sample comprises about 140,000 clones, roughly nine tenths of them detected only once. The leading ten clones occupy 5.5% to 7.5% of the sample. Sequencing was performed on blood. These receptor sequences come from a man between 18 and 29 years old in good health.

The rearrangement joins TRBV5-1 to TRBJ2-2; D is uncertain. CDR1 and CDR2 (germline): SGHRS, YFSETQ. CDR3 length: 14 residues. Trimming stripped 0 bases from V and 4 bases from J, with 7 bases between. CDR3 DNA sequence: TGCGCCAGCAGCTTGGTATACCCCACCGGGGAGCTGTTTTTT. This codes for CASSLVYPTGELFF.

This clone was recorded only once. The chain links TRBV27 to TRBJ1-5, with D tentatively TRBD1 (5 bases). The CDR3 has 14 amino acids. The germline V gene encodes CDR1 MNHEY and CDR2 SMNVEV (reference sequence). Trimming took 10 bases from V and 4 from J, leaving 17 bases between them. The CDR3 reads CATRPGGGNQPQHF. In nucleotides, the CDR3 is TGTGCCACCCGACCTGGGGGGGGGAATCAGCCCCAGCATTTT.

This clone was seen a handful of times. This chain uses TRBV5-6 with TRBJ1-2, with D possibly being TRBD1 (6 bases). V shed 3 bases and J shed 3 bases, with 18 bases lying between them. The CDR3 consists of 16 residues. Germline assignment: CDR1 SGHDT and CDR2 YYEEEE. The CDR3 sequence: CASSSHGQPGDYGYTF. The CDR3 DNA is TGTGCCAGCAGCTCCCACGGACAGCCTGGAGACTATGGCTACACCTTC. Looking up the rest from reference TRBV5-6 and TRBJ1-2 gives the full variable domain: DAGVTQSPTHLIKTRGQQVTLRCSPKSGHDTVSWYQQALGQGPQFIFQYYEEEERQRGNFPDRFSGHQFPNYSSELNVNALLLGDSALYLCASSSHGQPGDYGYTFGSGTRLTVV.

V is TRBV5-1 and J is TRBJ2-1, with 11 bases matching TRBD1. CDR3 length equals 16 residues. J was trimmed by 7 bases and V by 4 bases; bases with no gene match: 10. CDR1 and CDR2 from the germline V gene are SGHRS and YFSETQ. CDR3: CASSPSARDRGNEQFF. DNA of the CDR3: TGCGCCAGCAGCCCCTCCGCCCGGGACAGGGGGAATGAGCAGTTCTTC. The whole variable domain, remainder taken from reference TRBV5-1 and TRBJ2-1, is KAGVTQTPRYLIKTRGQQVTLSCSPISGHRSVSWYQQTPGQGLQFLFEYFSETQRNKGNFPGRFSGRQFSNSRSEMNVSTLELGDSALYLCASSPSARDRGNEQFFGPGTRLTVL.

This chain links TRBV19 with TRBJ1-3; D is unclear. Per the germline V gene, CDR1 is LNHDA and CDR2 is SQIVND (reference sequence). The CDR3 consists of 15 residues. The V and J ends lost 5 bases and 0 bases respectively, with 11 bases between them. Written as DNA, the CDR3 is TGTGCCAGTAGTCCTTGGACGGTCTCTGGAAACACCATATATTTT. The encoded protein is CASSPWTVSGNTIYF.

V usage is TRBV7-9 and J usage is TRBJ1-3; a weak D match, TRBD1 (6 bases). There are 16 residues in the CDR3. V was shortened by 3 bases and J by 0 bases, with 12 bases between the two germline ends. Germline V lookup: CDR1 SEHNR, CDR2 FQNEAQ (reference sequence). CDR3 in amino acids: CASSFRGPNSGNTIYF. DNA of the CDR3: TGTGCCAGCAGCTTTCGGGGGCCAAACTCTGGAAACACCATATATTTT. The variable domain in full, completed from reference TRBV7-9 and TRBJ1-3, reads DTGVSQNPRHKITKRGQNVTFRCDPISEHNRLYWYRQTLGQGPEFLTYFQNEAQLEKSRLLSDRFSAERPKGSFSTLEIQRTEQGDSAMYLCASSFRGPNSGNTIYFGEGSWLTVV.

CDR3 bases: TGTGCCAGCAGCTTAGGTCGGTACGAGCAGTACTTC. Its translation is CASSLGRYEQYF. The chain combines TRBV13 with TRBJ2-7; D unclear. Trimming cost V 0 bases and J 4 bases, with 4 bases left between them. The CDR3 contains 12 residues. From germline, CDR1 is PRHDT and CDR2 FYEKMQ (reference sequence). Variable domain in full (rest from reference TRBV13 and TRBJ2-7): AAGVIQSPRHLIKEKRETATLKCYPIPRHDTVYWYQQGPGQDPQFLISFYEKMQSDKGSIPDRFSAQQFSDYHSELNMSSLELGDSALYFCASSLGRYEQYFGPGTRLTVT.

This chain uses TRBV7-3 with TRBJ2-5; D is perhaps TRBD2 (7 bases). V lost 1 base, J lost 4 bases, and 13 bases lay in between. There are 15 residues in the CDR3. The germline V gene has CDR1 SGHTA and CDR2 FQGTGA. CDR3: CASSLMGASGETQYF. For the CDR3, the DNA is TGTGCCAGCAGCTTAATGGGGGCTAGCGGAGAGACCCAGTACTTC.

The gene calls are TRBV6-2 or TRBV6-3 and TRBJ2-7; D call uncertain. The CDR3 covers 15 residues. Germline-derived CDR1 and CDR2 are MNHEY and SVGEGT. V lost 2 bases, J lost 3 bases, and 14 bases lay in between. CDR3 in DNA: TGTGCCAGCAGTTACATCCAGGATCCCCTCTACGAGCAGTACTTC. Encoded protein: CASSYIQDPLYEQYF.

This clone has a single count. The CDR3 reads CASSLGGGLQETQYF. The CDR3 nucleotides read TGTGCCAGCAGCTTAGGTGGGGGGCTCCAAGAGACCCAGTACTTC. The chain recombines TRBV7-7 with TRBJ2-5; D may match TRBD1 or TRBD2 (6 bases each). This CDR3 has 15 residues. The germline V and J ends were trimmed by 1 base and 1 base, with 10 bases remaining between them. Germline assignment: CDR1 SSHAT and CDR2 FNYEAQ (reference sequence).

V gene TRBV2 combines with J gene TRBJ1-1; 8 nucleotides align to TRBD1. Germline V gives CDR1 SNHLY, CDR2 FYNNEI. The CDR3 loop spans 15 amino acids. V lost 6 bases and J lost 4; bases outside the gene matches: 10. The CDR3 DNA sequence: TGTGCCAGCAGCTCGACGCAACAGGGGGTCACTGAAGCTTTCTTT. Its protein is CASSSTQQGVTEAFF.

V gene TRBV5-1 combines with J gene TRBJ2-1; D not certain. There are 15 residues in the CDR3. Germline values: CDR1 SGHRS, CDR2 YFSETQ. The V end lost 4 bases, the J end lost 8 bases, and 19 bases lay between the germline ends. CDR3 nucleotide sequence: TGCGCCAGCAGCCCCTGGGGTAGCCTACTGGATGAGCAGTTCTTC. Protein: CASSPWGSLLDEQFF.

The chain has TRBV7-9 and TRBJ1-2; unclear D gene. The CDR3 covers 12 residues. The germline CDR1 and CDR2 sequences are SEHNR and FQNEAQ (reference sequence). V gave up 0 bases and J gave up 8 bases, with 7 bases separating them. DNA of the CDR3: TGTGCCAGCAGCTTAGCGGGGAGCGGCTACACCTTC. Translated, it gives CASSLAGSGYTF.

V is TRBV6-5 and J is TRBJ1-5; D is uncertain. Germline V gene lookup returns CDR1 MNHEY and CDR2 SVGAGI. The CDR3 runs to 14 residues. With 6 bases removed from V and 0 bases from J, the gap between germline ends came to 9 bases. The CDR3 bases are TGTGCCAGCAGAAATCCCGATAGCAATCAGCCCCAGCATTTT. It codes for CASRNPDSNQPQHF.

The chain employs TRBV3-1 (or the pseudogene TRBV3-2) and TRBJ2-1; D remains unclear. The germline CDR1 and CDR2 sequences are LGHDT and YNNKEL (reference sequence). CDR3 length equals 17 residues. The V end was cut by 1 base, the J end by 0 bases, with 13 bases between. The chain's CDR3 is CASSQARPVSSYNEQFF. CDR3 sequence (DNA): TGTGCCAGCAGCCAAGCTCGGCCGGTTAGCTCCTACAATGAGCAGTTCTTC.

This rearrangement joins TRBV7-8 to TRBJ2-3; the D is unclear. Trimming left V 1 base short and J 4 bases short, with 3 bases between. This CDR3 region has 12 residues. CDR1 and CDR2 (germline): SGHVS, FQNEAQ. In nucleotides, the CDR3 is TGTGCCAGCAGCTTAGGCCCAGATACGCAGTATTTT. It specifies CASSLGPDTQYF.

The chain couples TRBV24-1 to TRBJ2-1; perhaps TRBD1 as D (5 bases). V was pared by 1 base and J by 7 bases, with 16 bases between. The length of the CDR3 is 16 residues. CDR1 is KGHDR and CDR2 is SFDVKD in the germline V gene. The CDR3 region is CATSDFKGAFTNEQFF. The CDR3 nucleotides read TGTGCCACCAGTGATTTTAAAGGGGCTTTTACTAATGAGCAGTTCTTC.

The chain employs TRBV10-3 and TRBJ1-2; D not certain. The CDR3 extends over 13 amino acids. Trimming removed 0 bases from V and 8 bases from J, with 10 bases in between. Germline V gene lookup returns CDR1 ENHRY and CDR2 SYGVKD. Here the CDR3 reads CAISESGEAGYTF. The DNA for the CDR3 is TGTGCCATCAGTGAGTCAGGCGAAGCCGGCTACACCTTC.

The chain couples TRBV25-1 to TRBJ1-1; possible D gene TRBD1, 5 bases. The CDR3 consists of 14 residues. V gave up 6 bases and J gave up 6 bases, with 17 bases separating them. Looked up from germline, CDR1 is MGHDK and CDR2 is SYGVNS. The CDR3 here is CASSLDSNSAEAFF. The CDR3 DNA sequence: TGTGCCAGCAGCCTAGACAGTAATTCTGCTGAAGCTTTCTTT.